This T cell receptor (beta chain) was captured by sequencing in a study of T cells in Graves' hyperthyroidism and ophthalmopathy. V gave up 5 bases and J gave up 6 bases, with 12 bases separating them. The CDR3 sequence is 13 residues long. Germline CDR1 is SGHTA and CDR2 is FQGTGA. Template material for amplifying TCR beta CDR3 regions consisted of RNA transcripts. HTBI primers were the set used in a first-round RT-PCR of the TCR CDR3. TCRdb analysed the multiplex PCR reads with MiXCR anew, one entry per CDR3 protein. The table includes approximately 530,000 distinct CDR3 sequences, approximately 20% detected once. General study points: Ophthalmopathy stood apart from stable hyperthyroidism in a 13 V-J model. Expanded thyroid clonotypes (above 0.001) were mostly also found in blood.

Regarding this clonotype: No antigen is known for it.

Uncontrolled infection, other autoimmune disease, pregnancy or lactation excluded patients. Orbital computed tomography, thyroid ultrasound, serum thyroxine and TRAb, and clinical symptoms together informed the diagnoses. The V gene is TRBV7-3, the J gene TRBJ2-3; possibly TRBD1 for D (6 bases). The sample was blood. The receptor was derived from a middle-aged man with Graves' ophthalmopathy. CDR3 coding DNA: TGTGCCAGCAGCATAAACGGACAGGATACGCAGTATTTT. It yields the protein CASSINGQDTQYF. Complete variable domain (other parts from reference TRBV7-3 and TRBJ2-3): GAGVSQTPSNKVTEKGKYVELRCDPISGHTALYWYRQSLGQGPEFLIYFQGTGAADDSGLPNDRFFAVRPEGSVSTLKIQRTERGDSAVYLCASSINGQDTQYFGPGTRLTVL.